Each of the 9 T cell receptor beta chains below was sequenced from the same sample in a study of blood T cell repertoires in COVID-19. Sequencing used immunoSEQ multiplex PCR; TCRdb keeps in-frame clones, though not all of them. The table includes about 160,000 clones, approximately 79% detected once. Sequences were obtained from peripheral blood. The source of these receptors is a woman between 55 and 75 years old with COVID-19, enrolled during active disease.

The CDR3 sequence: CASSPGSGAWGLQETQYF. Written as DNA, the CDR3 is TGCGCCAGCAGCCCTGGGTCCGGCGCTTGGGGCCTCCAAGAGACCCAGTACTTC. The chain recombines TRBV4-1 with TRBJ2-5, with TRBD1 as a possible D gene (5 bases). The CDR3 has 18 amino acids. V was clipped by 4 bases and J by 1 base, with 22 bases between them. Germline V gives CDR1 MGHRA, CDR2 YSYEKL.

This chain uses TRBV29-1 with TRBJ2-7, with 10 bases that match TRBD2. With 2 bases clipped from V and 6 bases from J, the junction kept 4 bases outside the gene matches. CDR1 and CDR2 (germline): SQVTM, ANQGSEA. This CDR3 region has 13 residues. The CDR3 DNA sequence: TGCAGCGTTGAACCTAGCGGGAGTAGCGAGCAGTACTTC. As protein: CSVEPSGSSEQYF.

The chain combines TRBV4-3 with TRBJ2-3, with a possible D match to TRBD2 (5 bases). In germline, CDR1 is LGHNA, CDR2 YSLEER. There are 16 residues in the CDR3. The V end was cut by 0 bases, the J end by 1 base, with 11 bases between. The CDR3 bases are TGCGCCAGCAGCCAAGAGATCGGGGTGGGCACAGATACGCAGTATTTT. It yields the protein CASSQEIGVGTDTQYF.

The sample holds one count of this clone. The chain joins TRBV7-8 to TRBJ1-4, with D possibly being TRBD1 (6 bases). V gave up 2 bases and J gave up 8 bases, with 18 bases separating them. This CDR3 is built from 16 residues. Germline V gene sequence: CDR1 SGHVS, CDR2 FQNEAQ. CDR3 sequence: CASSLPPFGQREKLFF. The CDR3 DNA reads as TGTGCCAGCAGCTTACCCCCTTTTGGACAGAGAGAAAAACTGTTTTTT.

The gene calls are TRBV5-4 and TRBJ2-6; 8 nucleotides line up with TRBD2. The germline V gene encodes CDR1 SGHNT and CDR2 YYREEE (reference sequence). Trimming at V came to 5 bases and at J to 0 bases, leaving 7 bases not matched to a gene. This CDR3 has 17 residues. The CDR3, as DNA: TGTGCCAGCAGTCGTCGGGGGGGCCGCTCTGGGGCCAACGTCCTGACTTTC. Translation gives CASSRRGGRSGANVLTF.

This clone has just a few counts. This rearrangement joins TRBV19 to TRBJ2-5; D is possibly TRBD1 (5 bases). The length of the CDR3 is 13 residues. Germline CDR1 LNHDA, CDR2 SQIVND (reference sequence). V lost 5 bases and J lost 1, with 8 bases in between. CDR3 sequence (DNA): TGTGCCAGTAGTGAGACAGTCCAAGAGACCCAGTACTTC. Protein sequence: CASSETVQETQYF.

V gene TRBV12-2 combines with J gene TRBJ1-1; the D call in the table, TRBD1, was not verified against the DNA. TRBV12-2 is noted as a pseudogene. The CDR3 totals 17 residues. Here the CDR3 DNA reads TGTGCAAGTCGCGCCGGCCGGGACAGGGGGCTTCGGACTGAAGCTTTCTTT. Translation: CASRAGRDRGLRTEAFF.

The rearrangement links TRBV20-1 to TRBJ2-3; tentative D call: TRBD2 (5 bases). The CDR3 totals 16 residues. Trimming removed 3 bases from V and 0 bases from J, with 16 bases in between. Per the germline V gene, CDR1 is DFQATT and CDR2 is SNEGSKA (reference sequence). The CDR3 region has the DNA TGCAGTGCTAGTTTCCAAGCGGACTGGAGCACAGATACGCAGTATTTT. The encoded protein is CSASFQADWSTDTQYF.

The chain carries TRBV28 and TRBJ2-3, with 7 bases identical to TRBD2. CDR1 and CDR2 from the germline V gene are MDHEN and SYDVKM. Losses at the gene ends were 5 bases for V and 0 bases for J; bases not matched to a gene: 8. The length of the CDR3 is 16 residues. In nucleotides, the CDR3 is TGTGCCAGCAGTGCCGGGGGGACTTCAAGCACAGATACGCAGTATTTT. Translated: CASSAGGTSSTDTQYF.